Each of the 26 T cell receptor beta chains below was sequenced from the same sample in a study of blood T cell repertoires in COVID-19. Repertoires were generated with immunoSEQ multiplex PCR, while TCRdb's copy carries only in-frame clones and drops some. The sample includes about 140,000 clones, about 91% of them seen just once. Sequences were obtained from peripheral blood. These receptors originate from a human donor in a cohort sampled during active COVID-19.

V is TRBV5-5 and J is TRBJ2-5; TRBD1 matches 8 bases. The V gene's germline CDR1 is SGHKS and CDR2 YYEKEE (reference sequence). The J segment lost 4 bases and the V segment lost 5 bases, leaving 4 bases of the junction unmatched. The CDR3 spans 13 residues. CDR3 sequence (DNA): TGTGCCAGCAGGTATACAGGGGGAGAGACCCAGTACTTC. Its protein product is CASRYTGGETQYF.

The chain employs TRBV27 and TRBJ2-7; 9 positions agree with TRBD2. The CDR3 consists of 12 residues. The J segment lost 2 bases and the V segment lost 9 bases, leaving 2 bases of the junction unmatched. The germline V gene encodes CDR1 MNHEY and CDR2 SMNVEV (reference sequence). DNA of the CDR3: TGTGCCAGTAGCGGGGGTACCTACGAGCAGTACTTC. Residues: CASSGGTYEQYF.

The chain couples TRBV10-3 to TRBJ2-7; TRBD2 matches at 7 bases. J lost 2 bases, V lost 8 bases, and 12 bases had no gene match. The CDR3 loop spans 15 amino acids. Looked up from germline, CDR1 is ENHRY and CDR2 is SYGVKD. The CDR3 DNA is TGTGCCATCTTGTCTGGCGGGGGTCCTCCCTACGAGCAGTACTTC. As protein: CAILSGGGPPYEQYF.

This rearrangement joins TRBV2 to TRBJ1-3; D may be TRBD1 (5 bases). The CDR3 contains 14 residues. Trimming left V 5 bases short and J 4 bases short, with 12 bases between. Germline V CDR1 and CDR2: SNHLY, FYNNEI. The CDR3 here is CASSQGGKGNTIYF. CDR3 in DNA: TGTGCCAGCAGTCAGGGTGGGAAAGGAAACACCATATATTTT.

The chain is built from TRBV29-1 and TRBJ2-3; 7 positions agree with TRBD1. V lost 3 bases to trimming and J lost 4 bases; unmatched junction nucleotides: 13. CDR1 is SQVTM and CDR2 is ANQGSEA in the germline V gene. This CDR3 contains 16 residues. The CDR3 DNA follows: TGCAGCGTTGATGGGGGCCGACAGGGTAAGCCAGATACGCAGTATTTT. It codes for CSVDGGRQGKPDTQYF.

The chain carries TRBV6-1 and TRBJ2-2, with 9 positions matching TRBD1. Germline lookup yields CDR1 MNHNS and CDR2 SASEGT. CDR3 length: 16 residues. V was clipped by 3 bases and J by 3 bases; unmatched bases: 5. CDR3 bases: TGTGCCAGCAGTGACCCGACAGGGGGGGACACCGGGGAGCTGTTTTTT. It encodes CASSDPTGGDTGELFF.

This chain joins TRBV4-1 and TRBJ1-1, with D possibly matching TRBD1 (5 bases). V lost 4 bases and J 4 bases, leaving 10 bases between the germline ends. CDR1 MGHRA and CDR2 YSYEKL come from the germline V gene. The CDR3 has 13 amino acids. The CDR3 reads CASSPGGTTEAFF. The CDR3 nucleotides read TGCGCCAGCAGCCCCGGGGGGACCACTGAAGCTTTCTTT.

The chain recombines TRBV9 with TRBJ2-3; TRBD1 might be the D (5 bases). CDR1 SGDLS and CDR2 YYNGEE come from the germline V gene. The CDR3 length is 14 residues. The ends were cut back, 0 bases at V and 4 bases at J, with 9 bases in the middle. This chain's CDR3 is CASSVGRGADTQYF. The CDR3 DNA reads TGTGCCAGCAGCGTAGGAAGGGGCGCAGATACGCAGTATTTT.

The CDR3 bases are TGTGCCAGCAGCACCCCGACAGAAAGCTACACCTTC. Amino acid sequence: CASSTPTESYTF. V is TRBV6-6 and J is TRBJ1-2, with a weak D call TRBD1 (5 bases). This CDR3 comprises 12 residues. Germline V CDR1 and CDR2: MNHNY, SVGAGI (reference sequence). Trimming took 6 bases from V and 9 from J, leaving 14 bases between them.

The gene calls are TRBV19 and TRBJ1-6; D call uncertain. Trimming pared 9 bases from V and 7 bases from J, leaving 13 bases between. This CDR3 spans 13 amino acids. CDR1 and CDR2 from the germline V gene are LNHDA and SQIVND (reference sequence). This CDR3 is CASRGVYNSPLHF. The CDR3 nucleotides are TGTGCCAGCCGCGGGGTATACAATTCACCCCTCCACTTT. The variable domain in full, with the rest retrieved from reference TRBV19 and TRBJ1-6, is DGGITQSPKYLFRKEGQNVTLSCEQNLNHDAMYWYRQDPGQGLRLIYYSQIVNDFQKGDIAEGYSVSREKKESFPLTVTSAQKNPTAFYLCASRGVYNSPLHFGNGTRLTVT.

The chain combines TRBV29-1 with TRBJ2-7, with TRBD1 identical over 10 bases. Trimming removed 3 bases from V and 4 bases from J; junction bases left unmatched: 3. Germline lookup yields CDR1 SQVTM and CDR2 ANQGSEA. This CDR3 is 13 amino acids long. The CDR3 sequence: CSVEGTGEYEQYF. The DNA of the CDR3 is TGCAGCGTTGAGGGGACAGGGGAGTACGAGCAGTACTTC.

The chain recombines TRBV30 with TRBJ2-1; D is perhaps TRBD2 (5 bases). This CDR3 comprises 12 residues. The germline gives CDR1 GTSNPN, CDR2 SVGIG (reference sequence). V gave up 0 bases and J gave up 9 bases, with 9 bases separating them. In DNA form, the CDR3 reads TGTGCCTGGAGTGTATCTCGGGGTGAGCAGTTCTTC. Its protein product is CAWSVSRGEQFF.

The genes are TRBV19 and TRBJ1-1, with D possibly being TRBD1 (5 bases). The CDR3 sequence is 13 residues long. Germline assignment: CDR1 LNHDA and CDR2 SQIVND (reference sequence). The germline V and J ends were trimmed by 7 bases and 0 bases, with 9 bases remaining between them. CDR3 DNA: TGTGCCAGTAACCGACAGTTGAACACTGAAGCTTTCTTT. Translating gives CASNRQLNTEAFF.

This chain uses TRBV16 with TRBJ2-3; maybe TRBD2 (7 bases). Germline V CDR1 and CDR2: KGHSY, FQNENV. Trimming pared 1 base from V and 2 bases from J, leaving 13 bases between. The CDR3 extends over 16 amino acids. DNA for the CDR3: TGTGCCAGCAGCCAATTGAGGGCGGGGGCCACAGATACGCAGTATTTT. It specifies CASSQLRAGATDTQYF.

The V call is TRBV21-1, the J call TRBJ2-1; the DNA was not used to check the table's D call, TRBD1. TRBV21-1 constitutes a pseudogene. The CDR3 has 15 residues. The CDR3 spells CASSTGTGFESEQFF. CDR3 nucleotide sequence: TGTGCCAGCAGCACCGGGACAGGGTTCGAGAGTGAGCAGTTCTTC.

The chain combines TRBV4-1 with TRBJ2-2; D unresolved. This CDR3 region has 15 residues. The V and J ends lost 2 bases and 6 bases respectively, with 13 bases between them. The V gene's germline CDR1 is MGHRA and CDR2 YSYEKL. The CDR3 bases are TGCGCCAGCAGCCAACGTTTGAGTTCTGCCGGGGAGCTGTTTTTT. Protein: CASSQRLSSAGELFF.

The V gene is TRBV11-2, the J gene TRBJ1-2; possible D gene TRBD1, 5 bases. CDR3 size: 13 residues. The germline gives CDR1 SGHAT, CDR2 FQNNGV. Between the trimmed V and J ends, which lost 4 bases and 4 bases, there was a span of 10 bases. This CDR3 reads CASSSDIRYGYTF. The CDR3 DNA follows: TGTGCCAGCAGCTCGGACATCCGCTATGGCTACACCTTC.

J is TRBJ2-7 and V is TRBV5-4; D perhaps matches TRBD1 (5 bases). Germline V lookup: CDR1 SGHNT, CDR2 YYREEE (reference sequence). This CDR3 contains 15 residues. V lost 1 base to trimming and J lost 1 base, with 12 bases between them. This chain's CDR3 is CASSLLSGNSYEQYF. Here the CDR3 DNA reads TGTGCCAGCAGCTTGTTGTCAGGGAATTCCTACGAGCAGTACTTC.

This clone was observed a few times. The genes are TRBV2 and TRBJ2-6; 9 bases align to TRBD1. The ends lost 9 bases at V and 2 bases at J; junction bases unmatched: 5. CDR3 length: 15 residues. CDR1 SNHLY and CDR2 FYNNEI come from the germline V gene. This CDR3 is CASGTGQAGANVLTF. The CDR3 region has the DNA TGTGCCAGTGGGACAGGGCAAGCTGGGGCCAACGTCCTGACTTTC.

DNA for the CDR3: TGTGCCAGCAGCCGACAATACCAAGAGACCCAGTACTTC. It translates to CASSRQYQETQYF. The V and J genes are TRBV6-5 and TRBJ2-5; D is ambiguous. The CDR3 runs to 13 residues. V was clipped by 6 bases and J by 0 bases, with 8 bases between them. CDR1 is MNHEY, CDR2 SVGAGI, per germline.

This sequence joins TRBV7-3 and TRBJ1-5; TRBD1 aligns across 7 bases. Germline V CDR1 and CDR2: SGHTA, FQGTGA. The CDR3 has 14 residues. J lost 4 bases, V lost 5 bases, and 5 bases had no gene match. The DNA of the CDR3 is TGTGCCAGCAGCCAAGGGGACAGTAATCAGCCCCAGCATTTT. Its translation is CASSQGDSNQPQHF. Based on the CDR3 plus reference TRBV7-3 and TRBJ1-5, the full variable domain is GAGVSQTPSNKVTEKGKYVELRCDPISGHTALYWYRQSLGQGPEFLIYFQGTGAADDSGLPNDRFFAVRPEGSVSTLKIQRTERGDSAVYLCASSQGDSNQPQHFGDGTRLSIL.

The V and J genes are TRBV13 and TRBJ2-3; 7 bases agree with TRBD2. Trimming at V came to 5 bases and at J to 0 bases, leaving 8 bases not matched to a gene. The CDR3 loop spans 16 amino acids. Germline CDR1 is PRHDT and CDR2 is FYEKMQ (reference sequence). The CDR3 reads CASSPPPGGSTDTQYF. As DNA, the CDR3 is TGTGCCAGCAGCCCCCCCCCGGGGGGAAGCACAGATACGCAGTATTTT.

This chain joins TRBV7-9 and TRBJ2-3; 9 positions agree with TRBD2. The CDR3 loop spans 16 amino acids. V shed 1 base and J 7 bases; nucleotides not matched to a gene: 9. Per germline, CDR1 SEHNR and CDR2 FQNEAQ (reference sequence). DNA of the CDR3: TGTGCCAGCAGCTTAGATGGCGGGGGGGCCAGGTATACGCAGTATTTT. Its translation: CASSLDGGGARYTQYF.

CDR3: CASSPGHPASDTQYF. In DNA form, the CDR3 reads TGTGCCAGCAGCCCGGGACACCCTGCTTCAGATACGCAGTATTTT. The chain combines TRBV11-3 with TRBJ2-3, with a possible D match to TRBD1 (6 bases). CDR1 SGHNT and CDR2 YENEEA come from the germline V gene. Trimming took off 5 bases at V and 4 bases at J, with 16 bases between the two ends. This CDR3 region has 15 residues. Supplemented by reference TRBV11-3 and TRBJ2-3, the full variable domain reads EAGVVQSPRYKIIEKKQPVAFWCNPISGHNTLYWYLQNLGQGPELLIRYENEEAVDDSQLPKDRFSAERLKGVDSTLKIQPAELGDSAVYLCASSPGHPASDTQYFGPGTRLTVL.

Only one count was recorded for this clone. V gene TRBV11-2 combines with J gene TRBJ1-4, with TRBD1 as a possible D gene (6 bases). The CDR3 totals 16 residues. Looked up from germline, CDR1 is SGHAT and CDR2 is FQNNGV. V lost 1 base and J 3 bases, leaving 12 bases between the germline ends. CDR3 region: CASSLAVAGANEKLFF. The CDR3 DNA reads TGTGCCAGCAGCTTAGCGGTTGCAGGGGCTAATGAAAAACTGTTTTTT.

This clone appeared a few times. J is TRBJ2-3 and V is TRBV7-3; 7 bases are shared with TRBD1. The CDR3 length is 15 residues. After removal of 5 bases from V and 1 base from J, the junction contained 6 bases not matched to a gene. In germline, CDR1 is SGHTA, CDR2 FQGTGA. CDR3 nucleotides: TGTGCCAGCAGCCTACAGGGGATCGGCACAGATACGCAGTATTTT. It is translated as CASSLQGIGTDTQYF.